This TCR beta chain was sequenced for a study of T cells in localized non-small cell lung cancer. The germline gives CDR1 LGHNA, CDR2 YNFKEQ. There are 12 residues in the CDR3. The germline V and J ends were trimmed by 0 bases and 7 bases, with 6 bases remaining between them. Produced via immunoSEQ multiplex PCR; TCRdb's table is partial and in-frame only. The data show approximately 28,000 clones, with 80% to 85% seen just once and approximately 4.9% held by the top ten. The chain carries TRBV4-2 and TRBJ1-2; D remains ambiguous. This receptor was identified in a man aged 35 to 70 with stage III lung adenocarcinoma. The input for sequencing was peripheral blood mononuclear cells, taken before any cancer treatment. The CDR3 nucleotides read TGTGCCAGCAGCCAAGAGAGGAGTGGCTACACCTTC. Its translation is CASSQERSGYTF.